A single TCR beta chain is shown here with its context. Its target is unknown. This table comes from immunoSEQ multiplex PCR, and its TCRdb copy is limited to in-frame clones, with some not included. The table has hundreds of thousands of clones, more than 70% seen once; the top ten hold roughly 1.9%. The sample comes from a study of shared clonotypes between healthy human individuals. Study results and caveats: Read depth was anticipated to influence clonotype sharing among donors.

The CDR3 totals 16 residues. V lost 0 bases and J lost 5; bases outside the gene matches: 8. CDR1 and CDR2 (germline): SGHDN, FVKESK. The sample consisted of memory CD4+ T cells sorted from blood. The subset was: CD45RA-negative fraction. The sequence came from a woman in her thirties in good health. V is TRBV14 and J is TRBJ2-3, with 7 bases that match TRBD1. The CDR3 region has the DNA TGTGCCAGCAGCCAAGATTTACCTAGGACAGGAGATACGCAGTATTTT. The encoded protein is CASSQDLPRTGDTQYF.